These 10 T cell receptor beta chains share one sample of origin, sequenced in a study of control samples from healthy donors and cancer patients. Repertoires were generated with immunoSEQ multiplex PCR, while TCRdb's copy carries only in-frame clones and drops some. The sample holds approximately 58,000 clones; roughly 86% are singletons and the top ten take 12%. The sequencing input was PBMCs. Source of these receptors: a woman in her sixties with lung cancer.

The chain links TRBV9 to TRBJ2-3; 10 bases line up with TRBD2. The ends lost 0 bases at V and 5 bases at J; junction bases unmatched: 9. This CDR3 has 17 residues. Germline lookup yields CDR1 SGDLS and CDR2 YYNGEE. The CDR3: CASSVEPSGGLGDTQYF. CDR3 in DNA: TGTGCCAGCAGCGTAGAACCTAGCGGGGGTTTGGGAGATACGCAGTATTTT.

This clone was observed once. This chain connects TRBV28 to TRBJ2-3; D gene uncertain. CDR1 and CDR2 (germline): MDHEN, SYDVKM. The CDR3 contains 14 residues. Trimming cost V 7 bases and J 2 bases, with 13 bases left between them. Written as DNA, the CDR3 is TGTGCCAGCACCTGGGAAGCCGACACAGATACGCAGTATTTT. Amino acids: CASTWEADTDTQYF.

V gene TRBV18 combines with J gene TRBJ2-1; either TRBD1 or TRBD2 may supply D (5 bases each). CDR1 is KGHSH, CDR2 LQKENI, per germline. The CDR3 is 12 residues long. Trimming took 2 bases from V and 8 from J, leaving 7 bases between them. CDR3 residues: CASSPGTDEQFF. The CDR3 DNA sequence: TGTGCCAGCTCACCAGGGACGGATGAGCAGTTCTTC.

The chain has TRBV3-1 (or the pseudogene TRBV3-2) and TRBJ2-3; 10 bases fit TRBD2. This CDR3 contains 15 residues. Trimming took 4 bases from V and 1 from J; bases not matched to a gene: 2. CDR1 is LGHDT and CDR2 is YNNKEL in the germline V gene (reference sequence). CDR3 amino acids: CASSPTSGGTDTQYF. In DNA, the CDR3 is TGTGCCAGCAGCCCTACTAGCGGGGGCACAGATACGCAGTATTTT.

The chain joins TRBV19 to TRBJ1-5; D may be TRBD1 (5 bases). This CDR3 spans 12 amino acids. Germline V gene lookup returns CDR1 LNHDA and CDR2 SQIVND (reference sequence). Trimming shortened V by 9 bases and J by 9 bases, and 15 bases separated the two germline ends. DNA of the CDR3: TGTGCCAGCACCCCCGGGGGGACGCCCCAGCATTTT. The encoded protein is CASTPGGTPQHF.

The chain combines TRBV4-2 with TRBJ2-5, with D perhaps matching TRBD1 (6 bases). CDR1 LGHNA and CDR2 YNFKEQ come from the germline V gene. V lost 2 bases, J lost 4 bases, and 11 bases lay in between. This CDR3 comprises 14 residues. The CDR3 here is CASSQQGSGETQYF. CDR3 coding DNA: TGTGCCAGCAGCCAACAGGGGTCCGGAGAGACCCAGTACTTC.

V usage is TRBV3-1 (or the pseudogene TRBV3-2) and J usage is TRBJ1-2; D possibly corresponds to TRBD1 (5 bases). The germline gives CDR1 LGHDT, CDR2 YNNKEL (reference sequence). This CDR3 region has 14 residues. Trimming took off 4 bases at V and 10 bases at J, with 19 bases between the two ends. CDR3 in amino acids: CASSPTGGTAAYTF. The CDR3 coding sequence is TGTGCCAGCAGCCCCACGGGGGGGACCGCCGCCTACACCTTC.

V usage is TRBV18 and J usage is TRBJ1-4; no reliable D call. Trimming removed 2 bases from V and 0 bases from J, with 7 bases in between. The CDR3 sequence is 15 residues long. CDR1 is KGHSH and CDR2 is LQKENI in the germline V gene. The CDR3 DNA reads as TGTGCCAGCTCACCAAGGAGAGCAACTAATGAAAAACTGTTTTTT. Its protein is CASSPRRATNEKLFF. Drawing the rest from reference TRBV18 and TRBJ1-4, the complete variable domain is NAGVMQNPRHLVRRRGQEARLRCSPMKGHSHVYWYRQLPEEGLKFMVYLQKENIIDESGMPKERFSAEFPKEGPSILRIQQVVRGDSAAYFCASSPRRATNEKLFFGSGTQLSVL.

This rearrangement joins TRBV6-6 to TRBJ1-1; D is perhaps TRBD1 (6 bases). Germline lookup yields CDR1 MNHNY and CDR2 SVGAGI (reference sequence). Trimming removed 2 bases from V and 1 base from J, with 14 bases in between. CDR3 length: 16 residues. The CDR3 loop is CASSYTSPGANTEAFF. As DNA, the CDR3 is TGTGCCAGCAGTTACACCTCCCCAGGGGCGAACACTGAAGCTTTCTTT.

The J gene is TRBJ1-2, the V gene TRBV28, with 9 bases fitting TRBD1. Trimming removed 6 bases from V and 5 bases from J; junction bases left unmatched: 4. The germline V gene encodes CDR1 MDHEN and CDR2 SYDVKM. The CDR3 runs to 13 residues. Written as DNA, the CDR3 is TGTGCCAGCAGACCGGGACAGGGATATGGCTACACCTTC. This translates into CASRPGQGYGYTF.